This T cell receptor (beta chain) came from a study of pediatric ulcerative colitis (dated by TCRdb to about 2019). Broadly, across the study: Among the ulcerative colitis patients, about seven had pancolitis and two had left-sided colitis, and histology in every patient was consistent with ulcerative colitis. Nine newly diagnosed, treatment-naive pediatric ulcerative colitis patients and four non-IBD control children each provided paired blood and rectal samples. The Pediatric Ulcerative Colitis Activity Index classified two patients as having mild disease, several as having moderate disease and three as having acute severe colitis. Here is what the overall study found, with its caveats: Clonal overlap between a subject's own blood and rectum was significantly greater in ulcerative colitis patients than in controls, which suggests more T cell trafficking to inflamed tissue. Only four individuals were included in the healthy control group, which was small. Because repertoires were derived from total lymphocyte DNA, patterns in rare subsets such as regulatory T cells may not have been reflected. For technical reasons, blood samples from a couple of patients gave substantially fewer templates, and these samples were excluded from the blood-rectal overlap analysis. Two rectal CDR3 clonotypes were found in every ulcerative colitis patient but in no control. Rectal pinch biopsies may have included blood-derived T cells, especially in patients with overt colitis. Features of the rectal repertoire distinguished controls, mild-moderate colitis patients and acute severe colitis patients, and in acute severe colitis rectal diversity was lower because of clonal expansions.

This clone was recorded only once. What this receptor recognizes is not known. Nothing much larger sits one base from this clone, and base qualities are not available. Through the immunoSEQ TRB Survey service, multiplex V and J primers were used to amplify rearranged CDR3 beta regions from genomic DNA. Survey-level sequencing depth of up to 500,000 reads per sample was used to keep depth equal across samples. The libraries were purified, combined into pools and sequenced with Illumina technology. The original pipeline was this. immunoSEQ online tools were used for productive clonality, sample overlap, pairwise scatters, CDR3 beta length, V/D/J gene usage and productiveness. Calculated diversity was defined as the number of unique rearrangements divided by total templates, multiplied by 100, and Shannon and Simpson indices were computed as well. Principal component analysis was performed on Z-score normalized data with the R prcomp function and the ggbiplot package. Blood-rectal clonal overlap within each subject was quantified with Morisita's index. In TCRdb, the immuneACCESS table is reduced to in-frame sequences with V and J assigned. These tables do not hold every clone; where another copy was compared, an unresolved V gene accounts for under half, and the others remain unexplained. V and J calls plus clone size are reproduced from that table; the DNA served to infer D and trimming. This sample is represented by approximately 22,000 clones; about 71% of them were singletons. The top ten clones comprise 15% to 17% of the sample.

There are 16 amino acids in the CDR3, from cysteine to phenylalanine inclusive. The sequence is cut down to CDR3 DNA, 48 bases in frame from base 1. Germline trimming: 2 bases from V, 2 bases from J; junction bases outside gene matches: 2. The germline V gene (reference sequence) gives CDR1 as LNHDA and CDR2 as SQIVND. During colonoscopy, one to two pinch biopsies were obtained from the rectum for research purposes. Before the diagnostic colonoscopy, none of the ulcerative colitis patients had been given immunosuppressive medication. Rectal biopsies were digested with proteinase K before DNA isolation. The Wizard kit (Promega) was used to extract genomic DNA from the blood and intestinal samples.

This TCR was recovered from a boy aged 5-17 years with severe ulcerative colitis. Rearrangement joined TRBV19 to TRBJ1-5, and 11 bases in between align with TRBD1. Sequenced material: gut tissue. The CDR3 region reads CASSIRTGGGNQPQHF. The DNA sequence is TGTGCCAGTAGTATAAGGACAGGGGGCGGCAATCAGCCCCAGCATTTT.